This TCR beta chain was documented in a study of blood T cell repertoires in COVID-19. Study-level background: Samples came from the United States, Italy and Spain, spanning acute and convalescent COVID-19.

All enrollees were about 18 to 89 years old and from fewer than 25 US areas. How the authors handled the data: The authors estimated nucleated cell counts from reference gene primer amplification. Some clones are missing from TCRdb's copy, which holds only in-frame ones; the method was immunoSEQ multiplex PCR. V and J calls and clone size follow that table, whereas D and trimming were derived from the DNA. The sample has about 200,000 clones; roughly 87% are singletons. V dropped 2 bases and J dropped 7; count of bases not matched to a gene: 6. The CDR3 is made up of 15 amino acids. From germline, CDR1 is SEHNR and CDR2 FQNEAQ (reference sequence).

This receptor was identified in a young woman who had recovered from COVID-19. The V and J genes are TRBV7-9 and TRBJ1-5, with 9 bases lining up with TRBD1. The sequenced material came from PBMCs or T cells enriched from blood (not recorded which). The CDR3 reads CASSLSGTGRQPQHF. The CDR3 nucleotides are TGTGCCAGCAGCTTATCGGGGACAGGGAGACAGCCCCAGCATTTT. Based on the CDR3 plus reference TRBV7-9 and TRBJ1-5, the full variable domain is DTGVSQNPRHKITKRGQNVTFRCDPISEHNRLYWYRQTLGQGPEFLTYFQNEAQLEKSRLLSDRFSAERPKGSFSTLEIQRTEQGDSAMYLCASSLSGTGRQPQHFGDGTRLSIL.